Below, 21 T cell receptor beta chains from the same sample are listed, as sequenced in a study of cytomegalovirus exposure and HLA in healthy donors. The PCR had 60 Vbeta and 13 Jbeta primers. Libraries were prepared by immunoSEQ multiplex PCR; TCRdb keeps only in-frame clonotypes and omits some of them. The table has roughly 180,000 clones, roughly 82% seen once. Sequenced material: PBMCs. Receptors were obtained from a girl aged 2 to 10 in good health and CMV-seropositive.

This sequence joins TRBV7-7 and TRBJ2-1; unclear D gene. With 5 bases removed from V and 9 bases from J, the gap between germline ends came to 14 bases. Germline CDR1 reads SSHAT; CDR2 reads FNYEAQ (reference sequence). This CDR3 spans 13 amino acids. The CDR3 protein is CASSQSRLGEQFF. The CDR3, as DNA: TGTGCCAGCAGCCAGAGCAGGTTGGGTGAGCAGTTCTTC.

V gene TRBV18 combines with J gene TRBJ2-7; weak D call: TRBD2 (5 bases). The V and J ends lost 2 bases and 2 bases respectively, with 16 bases between them. This CDR3 spans 16 amino acids. CDR1 and CDR2 from the germline V gene are KGHSH and LQKENI. The CDR3 region is CASSPGNDPGAYEQYF. The CDR3 DNA sequence: TGTGCCAGCTCACCAGGTAACGATCCCGGGGCCTACGAGCAGTACTTC.

This clone was detected only once. DNA for the CDR3: TGTGCCTGGGAGGGTGGGACTGAAGCTTTCTTT. This codes for CAWEGGTEAFF. The J gene is TRBJ1-1, the V gene TRBV30; D unclear. V was trimmed by 5 bases and J by 5 bases, leaving 9 bases between them. This CDR3 contains 11 residues. In germline, CDR1 is GTSNPN, CDR2 SVGIG (reference sequence).

A single count supports this clone. The chain is built from TRBV18 and TRBJ2-1; 9 positions agree with TRBD2. CDR1 is KGHSH and CDR2 is LQKENI in the germline V gene. The trim removed 3 bases at V and 5 bases at J, leaving 11 bases unmatched. This CDR3 is built from 17 residues. CDR3 protein: CASSPMSAGGVHNEQFF. The CDR3 nucleotides read TGTGCCAGCTCACCTATGAGCGCGGGAGGGGTCCACAATGAGCAGTTCTTC.

The chain is built from TRBV9 and TRBJ2-7; D is perhaps TRBD2 (6 bases). The CDR3 is 16 residues long. CDR1 and CDR2 (germline): SGDLS, YYNGEE. Trimming removed 1 base from V and 1 base from J, with 15 bases in between. The CDR3 loop reads CASSVPLQAGSYEQYF. CDR3 coding DNA: TGTGCCAGCAGCGTACCCCTCCAGGCGGGGTCCTACGAGCAGTACTTC.

In its sample, this clone was seen once. The CDR3 loop is CASSERSNQPQHF. CDR3 sequence (DNA): TGTGCCAGCAGTGAGCGGTCCAATCAGCCCCAGCATTTT. The rearrangement uses TRBV6-5 and TRBJ1-5; unclear D gene. Trimming stripped 5 bases from V and 3 bases from J, with 8 bases between. Germline values: CDR1 MNHEY, CDR2 SVGAGI. The CDR3 extends over 13 amino acids.

Comment on this clone: The sample carries other DNA sequences with the same CDR3. The V gene is TRBV2, the J gene TRBJ2-1; D possibly corresponds to TRBD2 (6 bases). This CDR3 comprises 15 residues. Germline assignment: CDR1 SNHLY and CDR2 FYNNEI. V gave up 2 bases and J gave up 0 bases, with 8 bases separating them. Here the CDR3 reads CASSERGSSYNEQFF. CDR3 coding DNA: TGTGCCAGCAGTGAACGGGGGTCCTCCTACAATGAGCAGTTCTTC.

CDR3 sequence (DNA): TGCGCCAGCAGCTTGAGACTTAACACAGATACGCAGTATTTT. Translated: CASSLRLNTDTQYF. The chain uses TRBV5-1 and TRBJ2-3, with unresolved D. V was cut by 1 base and J by 2 bases, with 8 bases left in between. Germline assignment: CDR1 SGHRS and CDR2 YFSETQ. The CDR3 runs to 14 residues.

The genes are TRBV2 and TRBJ2-1; a weak D match, TRBD2 (6 bases). Deletions cut 5 bases from V and 4 bases from J, with 12 bases between. CDR1 is SNHLY and CDR2 is FYNNEI in the germline V gene. The CDR3 totals 14 residues. The CDR3 loop reads CASSPWTTYNEQFF. As DNA, the CDR3 is TGTGCCAGCAGTCCCTGGACTACATACAATGAGCAGTTCTTC.

This clone was counted a single time. The gene calls are TRBV7-8 and TRBJ1-5; D might be TRBD1 (5 bases). V was cut by 5 bases and J by 7 bases, with 18 bases left in between. Germline CDR1 is SGHVS and CDR2 is FQNEAQ. This CDR3 region has 15 residues. The CDR3: CASSRNVGGGQPQHF. DNA for the CDR3: TGTGCCAGCAGCAGAAACGTTGGGGGGGGGCAGCCCCAGCATTTT.

This chain connects TRBV6-5 to TRBJ2-3; TRBD1 aligns across 7 bases. CDR3 size: 15 residues. Germline V gene sequence: CDR1 MNHEY, CDR2 SVGAGI. V lost 1 base and J lost 2; bases outside the gene matches: 3. CDR3 DNA sequence: TGTGCCAGCAGTTACTATGGGACAGCCACAGATACGCAGTATTTT. Amino acids: CASSYYGTATDTQYF.

This sequence joins TRBV30 and TRBJ2-7, with 12 bases that match TRBD2. V dropped 2 bases and J dropped 2; count of bases not matched to a gene: 4. Germline V CDR1 and CDR2: GTSNPN, SVGIG (reference sequence). The CDR3 has 15 residues. CDR3 in DNA: TGTGCCTGGAGTATACGGACTAGCGGGACCTACGAGCAGTACTTC. This codes for CAWSIRTSGTYEQYF.

The chain recombines TRBV18 with TRBJ2-5; D is possibly TRBD2 (5 bases). V lost 6 bases and J lost 1, with 9 bases in between. The CDR3 is 13 residues long. The germline gives CDR1 KGHSH, CDR2 LQKENI. The CDR3 bases are TGTGCCAGCTCCCCCCGGGGCCAAGAGACCCAGTACTTC. Amino acids: CASSPRGQETQYF.

This chain uses TRBV11-2 with TRBJ2-7; weak D call: TRBD2 (6 bases). CDR1 is SGHAT, CDR2 FQNNGV, per germline. Trimming stripped 1 base from V and 0 bases from J, with 16 bases between. CDR3 length: 17 amino acids. DNA for the CDR3: TGTGCCAGCAGCTTAGGGTGGCGGCGGGACCTCTCCTACGAGCAGTACTTC. Protein sequence: CASSLGWRRDLSYEQYF.

The V gene is TRBV11-2, the J gene TRBJ2-7, with D unclear. V lost 1 base, J lost 3 bases, and 4 bases lay in between. Germline V gives CDR1 SGHAT, CDR2 FQNNGV. The CDR3 is 12 amino acids. CDR3 sequence (DNA): TGTGCCAGCAGCTTAGTCCGCTACGAGCAGTACTTC. This codes for CASSLVRYEQYF. The complete variable domain, with remaining parts taken from reference TRBV11-2 and TRBJ2-7, reads EAGVAQSPRYKIIEKRQSVAFWCNPISGHATLYWYQQILGQGPKLLIQFQNNGVVDDSQLPKDRFSAERLKGVDSTLKIQPAKLEDSAVYLCASSLVRYEQYFGPGTRLTVT.

The chain is built from TRBV30 and TRBJ1-2; D gene unclear. This CDR3 is built from 12 residues. Germline values: CDR1 GTSNPN, CDR2 SVGIG (reference sequence). The V and J ends lost 2 bases and 4 bases respectively, with 8 bases between them. Here the CDR3 reads CAWSRAAYGYTF. CDR3 nucleotides: TGTGCCTGGAGTAGAGCGGCCTATGGCTACACCTTC.

V gene TRBV10-2 combines with J gene TRBJ2-7; possible D gene TRBD2, 5 bases. The CDR3 has 14 residues. Trimming pared 8 bases from V and 6 bases from J, leaving 20 bases between. Germline CDR1 and CDR2: WSHSY and SAAADI. CDR3 amino acids: CASAATEVITEQYF. The CDR3 bases are TGCGCCAGCGCGGCCACGGAGGTTATTACCGAGCAGTACTTC.

The rearrangement uses TRBV27 and TRBJ1-1; D may be TRBD1 (5 bases). From germline, CDR1 is MNHEY and CDR2 SMNVEV (reference sequence). This CDR3 is built from 16 residues. Trimming removed 5 bases from V and 4 bases from J, with 20 bases in between. In DNA form, the CDR3 reads TGTGCCAGCAGTATCGGGACTCCCCCAGGCGGCACTGAAGCTTTCTTT. Encoded protein: CASSIGTPPGGTEAFF.

The V and J genes are TRBV2 and TRBJ2-1, with 11 bases matching TRBD2. Germline V gives CDR1 SNHLY, CDR2 FYNNEI. The J segment lost 7 bases and the V segment lost 6 bases, leaving 5 bases of the junction unmatched. This CDR3 is 14 amino acids long. CDR3 in amino acids: CASSPLAGGNEQFF. CDR3 nucleotide sequence: TGTGCCAGCAGCCCTCTAGCGGGGGGAAATGAGCAGTTCTTC.

The chain is built from TRBV27 and TRBJ1-2, with D maybe TRBD1 (5 bases). The CDR3 spans 13 residues. V was shortened by 2 bases and J by 5 bases, with 9 bases between the two germline ends. Germline loops: CDR1 MNHEY, CDR2 SMNVEV (reference sequence). DNA of the CDR3: TGTGCCAGCAGTTTAAGCAGGGCTTATGGCTACACCTTC. This encodes CASSLSRAYGYTF.

The rearrangement uses TRBV5-8 and TRBJ1-1, with D perhaps TRBD1 (5 bases). This CDR3 is 15 amino acids long. Germline V gene lookup returns CDR1 SGHTS and CDR2 YDEGEE. The V end lost 2 bases, the J end lost 0 bases, and 11 bases lay between the germline ends. CDR3 amino acids: CASSLGQGMNTEAFF. CDR3 sequence (DNA): TGTGCCAGCAGCTTAGGGCAGGGCATGAACACTGAAGCTTTCTTT.